This T cell receptor (beta chain) was obtained from a study of OX40 agonist ivuxolimab in advanced cancers. Study-wide context: Ivuxolimab was a fully human IgG2 agonistic monoclonal antibody targeting the costimulatory receptor OX40 (CD134). Partial responses occurred in three dose-escalation patients, of whom one had hepatocellular carcinoma and two had cutaneous melanoma. The purpose of peripheral TCRbeta sequencing was to test whether ivuxolimab changed TCR sequence diversity and led to clonal T-cell expansion. Intravenous ivuxolimab was administered to patients every 2 weeks at six dose levels: 0.01, 0.1, 0.3, 1.5, 3 and 10 mg/kg. Of the roughly 51 patients in dose escalation, some 19 had hepatocellular carcinoma, around 15 had melanoma, 9 had renal cell carcinoma and 9 had head and neck cancer. Prior anti-PD-1, anti-PD-L1 or anti-CTLA-4 therapy was permitted, and less than 45% of dose-escalation patients had received checkpoint inhibitors. The dose-escalation cohort was roughly 87% male with a mean age of approximately 60 years, ranging from about 23 to 85. The paper describes the monotherapy dose-escalation part (N of about 54 patients) of the phase I trial of ivuxolimab. The paper as a whole reports these results and caveats: Low levels of normalized T-cell clonal expansion were also seen in some nonresponding patients. After ivuxolimab, expanded clones were on average more numerous among CD8+ T cells than among CD4+ T cells. In the 0.1-3.0 mg/kg groups, partial responders had among the lowest normalized peripheral clonal expansion, particularly in CD8+ T cells. Antigen specificity was not determined for the clonally expanded peripheral T cells. At doses of 0.1 to 3.0 mg/kg, clonal expansion of both CD4+ and CD8+ blood T cells was observed from baseline to week 6.

Of note for this clone: This receptor's antigen is unknown. Per-base qualities were not stored, and no clone one base away is much larger.

For sequencing of the TCRbeta CDR3 region, genomic DNA was extracted from the sorted cells. The immunoSEQ Assay was used for sequencing of TCRbeta CDR3 regions. TCRdb limited this immuneACCESS table to in-frame rearrangements with V and J called. A share of clones is missing; checked studies link under half to unresolved V genes, and the rest is unexplained. In this sample the table shows 50,000 or so clones, around 86% of which occur a single time. In total, the top ten clones hold around 0.9% of the sample. The CDR3 runs 17 residues from the cysteine to the phenylalanine. Only the CDR3 part of the read is kept: 51 bases, read in frame from the first base. The germline V end is reduced by 4 bases and the J end by 0 bases; junction bases left unmatched: 7. The germline V gene (reference sequence) sets CDR1 to SGHKS and CDR2 to YYEKEE. Patients with a history of autoimmune disease or receiving systemic immunosuppression were excluded from the trial. Peripheral blood for TCR sequencing was collected from all dose cohorts at baseline, on cycle 4 day 1, and on cycle 7 day 1. The samples were drawn from a first-in-human, open-label, multicenter phase I dose-escalation trial of ivuxolimab. Adults with locally advanced or metastatic head and neck squamous cell, hepatocellular, melanoma or renal cell carcinoma were enrolled in the trial. CD4+ and CD8+ T cells were sorted separately from peripheral blood before TCR sequencing.

The starting material was CD4+ or CD8+ T cells sorted from blood, obtained in a trial of the OX40 agonist ivuxolimab. The origin of this receptor is an adult with an advanced solid tumor such as melanoma, head and neck, liver or kidney cancer. The chain couples TRBV5-5 to TRBJ1-5; 10 bases in the junction line up with TRBD1. The CDR3 protein sequence reads: CASSPGTGDYSNQPQHF. The sequence in DNA is TGTGCCAGCAGCCCCGGGACAGGGGACTATAGCAATCAGCCCCAGCATTTT.